The next 15 T cell receptor beta chains were all read from a single sample in a study of Ad26.COV2.S vaccination and SARS-CoV-2 variants. Only in-frame clones appear in the TCRdb table, and some are missing; sequencing was by immunoSEQ multiplex PCR. The profile covers about 480,000 clones, with around 85% appearing a single time and 10% to 15% taken by the ten largest. Documented treatment: around 19 received Ad26.COV2.S at low or high dose, single or two shots; 5 received placebo; per-sample allocation not given. Day 63 following the first vaccine or placebo injection was when the samples were taken. The sequencing here drew on peripheral blood, taken in a trial of Ad26.COV2.S vaccine versus placebo. The receptor source for this set is a person aged 18-65 years who received the Ad26.COV2.S COVID-19 vaccine or a placebo.

The CDR3 region is CASNIAGKQYF. CDR3 DNA: TGCGCCAGCAACATAGCGGGAAAACAGTACTTC. This rearrangement joins TRBV10-2 to TRBJ2-7; TRBD2 matches at 8 bases. Germline V gene data show CDR1 as WSHSY and CDR2 as SAAADI. V was clipped by 7 bases and J by 10 bases; unmatched bases: 6. The CDR3 consists of 11 residues.

The chain is built from TRBV7-2 and TRBJ2-4; TRBD2 matches 8 bases. The CDR3 sequence is 15 residues long. V shed 5 bases, J shed 0 bases, and the junction held 3 bases outside the gene matches. Germline V gives CDR1 SGHTA, CDR2 FQGNSA. CDR3 nucleotides: TGTGCCAGCAGCCGGGAGGGCCTAGCCAAAAACATTCAGTACTTC. As protein: CASSREGLAKNIQYF.

V gene TRBV10-2 combines with J gene TRBJ2-5; D remains ambiguous. Per the germline V gene, CDR1 is WSHSY and CDR2 is SAAADI. The CDR3 is 14 residues long. V lost 2 bases, J lost 5 bases, and 12 bases lay in between. This chain's CDR3 is CASSEGPRVETQYF. The CDR3 region has the DNA TGCGCCAGCAGTGAGGGACCTCGGGTGGAGACCCAGTACTTC.

The V call is TRBV5-4, the J call TRBJ2-1; D uncertain. The CDR3 is made up of 17 amino acids. Germline lookup yields CDR1 SGHNT and CDR2 YYREEE (reference sequence). Between the trimmed V and J ends, which lost 0 bases and 6 bases, there was a span of 19 bases. The CDR3 region has the DNA TGTGCCAGCAGCTTGGCCAAAGGAGCGAGAATAGGCAATGAGCAGTTCTTC. Amino acids: CASSLAKGARIGNEQFF.

The chain is built from TRBV29-1 and TRBJ2-1; D is unresolved. The V end lost 7 bases, the J end lost 3 bases, and 7 bases lay between the germline ends. The CDR3 runs to 11 residues. Looked up from germline, CDR1 is SQVTM and CDR2 is ANQGSEA. This CDR3 reads CSGTSYNEQFF. In nucleotides, the CDR3 is TGCAGCGGCACAAGCTACAATGAGCAGTTCTTC.

The chain carries TRBV7-3 and TRBJ2-1, with 7 nucleotides matching TRBD2. Germline CDR1 reads SGHTA; CDR2 reads FQGTGA. The CDR3 is 13 residues long. Trimming cost V 5 bases and J 10 bases; bases outside gene matches: 8. CDR3 in amino acids: CASSAQAGREQFF. CDR3 DNA sequence: TGTGCCAGCAGCGCGCAAGCGGGACGGGAGCAGTTCTTC.

J is TRBJ2-7 and V is TRBV6-6, with D tentatively TRBD1 or TRBD2 (6 bases each). Germline lookup yields CDR1 MNHNY and CDR2 SVGAGI (reference sequence). The V end lost 4 bases, the J end lost 5 bases, and 18 bases lay between the germline ends. This CDR3 has 15 residues. The CDR3 DNA is TGTGCCAGCAGTTTCTGGGCCAGGGGCGGGGACGAGCAGTACTTC. It translates to CASSFWARGGDEQYF.

CDR3 DNA sequence: TGTGCCAGCTCAGTCGGGACATTGAACACCGGGGAGCTGTTTTTT. It specifies CASSVGTLNTGELFF. This sequence joins TRBV28 and TRBJ2-2, with D possibly TRBD1 on 6 matching bases. The CDR3 is 15 amino acids. V was trimmed by 8 bases and J by 1 base, leaving 14 bases between them. Germline loops: CDR1 MDHEN, CDR2 SYDVKM. The full variable domain, rest sourced from reference TRBV28 and TRBJ2-2, is DVKVTQSSRYLVKRTGEKVFLECVQDMDHENMFWYRQDPGLGLRLIYFSYDVKMKEKGDIPEGYSVSREKKERFSLILESASTNQTSMYLCASSVGTLNTGELFFGEGSRLTVL.

This clone was counted ten times or more. The chain joins TRBV6-5 to TRBJ1-6; D unresolved. Trimming took 6 bases from V and 10 from J, leaving 19 bases between them. From germline, CDR1 is MNHEY and CDR2 SVGAGI. The CDR3 spans 15 residues. CDR3 protein: CASRRVTDFTSPLHF. The DNA of the CDR3 is TGTGCCAGCAGACGGGTAACGGACTTCACCTCACCCCTCCACTTT.

V gene TRBV28 combines with J gene TRBJ1-1, with 8 bases that match TRBD1. The ends lost 2 bases at V and 4 bases at J; junction bases unmatched: 15. CDR3 size: 18 residues. Germline V gene lookup returns CDR1 MDHEN and CDR2 SYDVKM. The CDR3 reads CASSLRGGRGLSGTEAFF. The CDR3 region has the DNA TGTGCCAGCAGTTTAAGGGGCGGCAGGGGGCTTTCTGGCACTGAAGCTTTCTTT.

The rearrangement uses TRBV4-3 and TRBJ2-2; a weak D match, TRBD1 (6 bases). Germline V gene sequence: CDR1 LGHNA, CDR2 YSLEER. CDR3 length: 15 amino acids. Trimming took 6 bases from V and 5 from J, leaving 16 bases between them. The CDR3 DNA reads as TGCGCCAGCAGTCCCGGACAGCCGGGGACCGGGGAGCTGTTTTTT. Translating gives CASSPGQPGTGELFF.

The chain uses TRBV28 and TRBJ2-3; 8 nucleotides agree with TRBD2. The V segment lost 3 bases and the J segment 0 bases; nucleotides outside the gene matches: 8. Germline V lookup: CDR1 MDHEN, CDR2 SYDVKM. The CDR3 consists of 17 residues. CDR3 sequence (DNA): TGTGCCAGCAGTTTCCCCCCTAGCGGGCCTAGCACAGATACGCAGTATTTT. Its protein is CASSFPPSGPSTDTQYF.

The table lists this clone with a count of one. The rearrangement links TRBV7-2 to TRBJ1-3; D ambiguous. The CDR3 consists of 15 residues. Trimming left V 5 bases short and J 4 bases short, with 15 bases between. Looked up from germline, CDR1 is SGHTA and CDR2 is FQGNSA. The CDR3 DNA reads as TGTGCCAGCAGCCACCCGGGGAGCCCCGGAAACACCATATATTTT. Its protein is CASSHPGSPGNTIYF.

This chain links TRBV5-1 with TRBJ1-1; a possible D gene is TRBD1 (5 bases). The CDR3 is 16 amino acids. Germline V gene lookup returns CDR1 SGHRS and CDR2 YFSETQ. V lost 4 bases and J 0 bases, leaving 16 bases between the germline ends. In DNA, the CDR3 is TGCGCCAGCAGCGGGCGCCCGGGACGGATGAACACTGAAGCTTTCTTT. This codes for CASSGRPGRMNTEAFF.

The J gene is TRBJ1-1, the V gene TRBV5-8; possible D gene TRBD1, 5 bases. Germline V gene lookup returns CDR1 SGHTS and CDR2 YDEGEE. The CDR3 contains 16 residues. V was pared by 1 base and J by 0 bases, with 13 bases between. CDR3 sequence: CASSLNGRGMNTEAFF. Here the CDR3 DNA reads TGTGCCAGCAGCTTGAATGGACGGGGGATGAACACTGAAGCTTTCTTT.